This record covers a single T cell receptor beta chain. It lacks a known antigen. The record has no base qualities; no much larger clone is one base away. The sample originates from a study of cytomegalovirus exposure and HLA in healthy donors (dated by TCRdb to 2016 to 2017). With respect to the entire study: According to an earlier analysis of 587 of the donors, 150 million to 200 million T cells yielded some 110 million unique TCR beta sequences and 276 Gb of sequence data. Approximately 300 gigabases of sequencing data and tens of millions of unique TCR sequences were included in an early release covering around 600 HLA-typed donors. Of the 350 to 450 genotyped donors, roughly 85% fell in the genetic ancestry cluster associated with self-reported Caucasian donors. The study aimed to test whether cataloging public T cell receptors could reveal signatures of past pathogen exposure. Using immunosequencing, the study profiled T cell repertoires from fewer than 850 subjects and related those repertoires to cytomegalovirus serostatus. Besides the first cohort of roughly 660 subjects, a separate validation cohort made up of 120 different subjects was used. The study combined high-throughput TCR immunosequencing, statistical association of individual TCRs with disease status, and machine learning to predict cytomegalovirus infection status. In a later analysis, previously published TCR beta repertoires from 550 to 750 donors were re-analyzed and high-resolution HLA genotyping was added so that TCR occurrence patterns could be studied. Rather than using new phenotypic data, the later analysis identified candidate immune exposures from TCR beta sequences and from how often those sequences occurred across donors. An earlier analysis of about 620 of the donors applied high-throughput TCR beta sequencing to assess whether each TCR beta V gene segment acted as functional or pseudogenic. Donor age, sex, ethnicity and CMV serostatus were collected together with the repertoire data. In a later genetic analysis, genome-wide SNP genotypes for about three fifths of the roughly 670 donors were used, and that subset was treated as a discovery cohort. All discovery cohort repertoires had been generated using a single sequencing platform. Class I and class II HLA loci were covered by the typing at four-digit resolution. The number of donors typed differed by locus, with roughly 629-640 for A, B, C, DRB1 and DQB1, roughly 550 for DQA1, 600 to 610 for DPA1, and around 430 for DPB1. Because of strong linkage in the cohort, roughly five DR-DQ haplotypes were treated as single units for association and clustering. Across under 500 genotyped donors of the cohort, an average of about 250,000 unique TCR beta nucleotide sequences per donor were sequenced, and 15% to 20% of those sequences were non-productive. General findings and caveats noted by the study authors: A later analysis found that most CMV-associated TCR beta chains appeared HLA-restricted, with HLA associations seemingly driven largely by CMV exposure. Assigning TCR associations to individual alleles was difficult when HLA alleles, especially DR and DQ, strongly co-occurred. A cluster of highly shared sequence variants was judged likely to represent a technical artifact of the sequencing pipeline. The study gave a list of under 200 TCR beta chains associated with cytomegalovirus. In this cohort, only TCR beta chains were sequenced, and detectable features were limited by the absence of alpha or paired-chain data. A further reported finding was that TCR beta sequences accurately predicted the HLA-A and HLA-B alleles for most subjects in the first cohort. In a later genetic analysis, fewer N-insertions in productive TCRs were reported among donors in an Asian-associated ancestry cluster than the roughly 700-donor mean. Specific HLA alleles were associated with around 18,000 TCR beta sequences at a false discovery rate of 0.05 in a later analysis. The earlier analysis of some 560 of the donors excluded roughly 17 rarely observed V segments, including chromosome 9 orphons, because counts were too low. Correlated functional status among segregating V segments might be attributable to linkage disequilibrium, but an unknown experimental factor could not be ruled out. A later genetic analysis associated a missense DCLRE1C variant with V-gene and J-gene trimming of TCR beta chains, and an independent cohort replicated the association. Some IMGT-functional V segments, including TRBV6-2 and TRBV6-3, could not be distinguished by the 87-base-pair reads and were therefore excluded. HLA typing was unavailable for some donors at each locus, so association tests used only the typed subset. Compared with equally common non-associated chains, HLA-associated TCR beta chains in a later analysis were more clonally expanded and had lower generation probabilities. A later analysis found that TCR association rates varied across HLA loci, with DRB1 alleles showing the most associated TCRs and HLA-C alleles the fewest. For the cohort, immune exposure information was limited to CMV serostatus. Cytomegalovirus status was reported to be diagnosed by the classifier with high specificity and sensitivity in both the original and validation cohorts. The authors suggested that the approach could potentially be extended to other disease states and immunological phenotypes. A later analysis reported that several top co-occurrence clusters appeared linked to parvovirus B19, influenza, CMV and Epstein-Barr virus. Roughly uniform sequencing depth across donors was assumed in presence/absence analyses, although this assumption may not hold. In vitro tests confirmed that a few of the cytomegalovirus-associated TCR beta chains recognize cytomegalovirus antigens. Most TCR sequences were observed very rarely across donors, whereas some public TCRs were present in many individuals. An earlier analysis of 450 to 750 of the donors showed that most TCR beta V segments appeared in productive rearrangements either about 87% or about 30% of the time, which broadly matched IMGT annotations.

V gives up 2 bases and J gives up 5 bases, and the segment between their germline ends measures 12 bases. CDR1 and CDR2, per the germline V gene, are KGHSH and LQKENI. Reading from cysteine to phenylalanine, the CDR3 counts 14 amino acids. The only DNA kept is the CDR3, 42 bases in frame from the first base. The library was made by the immunoSEQ multiplex PCR assay. The multiplex PCR relied on a mix of 60 forward primers for TCR Vbeta segments and 13 reverse primers for TCR Jbeta segments. The CDR3 region of rearranged TCR beta genes was amplified from genomic DNA by a multiplex PCR assay. The Illumina HiSeq System was used to sequence the amplified TCR beta libraries as 87-base-pair reads. On the authors' methods: A later analysis counted about 80 million unique TCR beta chains across the 670 or so repertoires, and about 10 million of these chains were shared by at least two donors. Raw reads were error-corrected and collapsed into unique sequences by a nearest-neighbor algorithm in which closely related sequences were merged to remove PCR and sequencing errors. Alignment of CDR3 sequences to IMGT reference sequences was used to assign V, D and J gene segments. For a sequence to be retained, a match of at least six nucleotides to both a V gene segment and a J gene segment was required. A rearrangement was called productive if the CDR3 had no stop codons and remained in frame with V and J, and every other rearrangement was called non-productive. Following IMGT convention, CDR3 was defined as the stretch from the second conserved V-encoded cysteine up to the conserved J-encoded phenylalanine. The earlier analysis of 587 of the donors excluded any sequence lacking an unambiguous match to a single V gene segment. An earlier analysis of a few hundred of the donors called V segments functional above 56.7% productive rearrangements and segregating when the between-donor standard deviation exceeded 5%. A statistical classification framework was built for diagnosing cytomegalovirus status from the catalog of TCR beta chain sequences. In a later analysis, V and J genes were assigned by comparing TCR nucleotide sequences against IMGT/GENE-DB human TR gene sequences. The TCRdist pipeline was used in a later analysis to assign CDR3 sequences and most-parsimonious VDJ recombination scenarios. A later analysis defined each TCR beta chain by its CDR3 amino acid sequence plus V-gene family, and excluded reads lacking a unique V-gene family. To address suspected cross-contamination and a sequencing artifact, a later analysis removed roughly 640 highly shared, low-generation-probability nucleotide sequences. A later analysis calculated a clonal expansion index for each public chain from normalized within-repertoire ranks of inferred template counts. A later analysis computed generation probabilities with a VDJ recombination model fitted to out-of-frame rearrangements, and checked the results against IGoR. In a later analysis, TCR-TCR, TCR-HLA and TCR-CMV co-occurrence was scored with hypergeometric tests, and a repertoire-size bias correction was applied to TCR pairs. False discovery rates were estimated in a later analysis by permuting HLA or CMV assignments 20 times. In a later analysis, co-occurring TCRs were grouped using DBSCAN, with TCRdist sequence similarity added in when clustering inside HLA-allele-positive subsets. Co-occurrence clustering excluded repertoires with fewer than 30,000 or more than 120,000 public chains, plus five with anomalous nucleotide sharing. The table comes from immuneACCESS by way of TCRdb, which keeps in-frame sequences with V and J called. Part of the clones is missing from these tables; in studies checked, under half for an unresolved V gene and the rest for unknown reasons. V, J and clone size reflect that table, while D and trimming were determined from the DNA. Recorded for this sample are some 130,000 clones; 77% of them occurred a single time. The ten largest clones represent about 4.3% of the sample.

The cohort was made up of roughly 670 healthy bone marrow donors. All cohort members were sampled while nominally healthy, although unrecorded immune exposures were likely present. The donor tested CMV seropositive and was one of the 289 seropositive cohort members. Every donor gave a peripheral blood sample, and the peripheral blood mononuclear cells from that sample were used for TCR beta sequencing. The Qiagen DNeasy Blood Extraction Kit was used to extract genomic DNA from the blood cell samples. The chain links TRBV18 with TRBJ1-1, with the D gene uncertain. The receptor was isolated from a male donor in good health and CMV-seropositive. The sequenced sample consisted of PBMCs. This receptor has the CDR3 CASSPAMEGTEAFF. The DNA sequence is TGTGCCAGCTCACCAGCGATGGAGGGAACTGAAGCTTTCTTT.